One and the same sample provided the 14 T cell receptor beta chains below, sequenced in a study of healthy donors' naive CD4 and CD8 T cells. TCR libraries were built from approximately 0.55 ug of total RNA by linear amplification. TCRdb called the reads again in MiXCR, with one record for every CDR3 protein. Seen here are 150,000 to 200,000 distinct CDR3 sequences, 74% observed once, and the top ten hold about 2.3%. Sequencing was carried out using naive CD4+ and CD8+ T cells sorted from blood, pooled from several donors. Receptors originate from a pool of human donors in good health; the sample pools cells from several healthy donors.

The DNA of the CDR3 is TGTGCCAGTAGTATACTCCTCCAAGAGACCCAGTACTTC. This encodes CASSILLQETQYF. The rearrangement links TRBV19 to TRBJ2-5; D is ambiguous. The CDR3 totals 13 residues. Trimming shortened V by 2 bases and J by 1 base, and 5 bases separated the two germline ends. The germline gives CDR1 LNHDA, CDR2 SQIVND (reference sequence).

V and J are TRBV4-1 and TRBJ2-7, with TRBD2 identical over 12 bases. The CDR3 is made up of 19 amino acids. Germline CDR1 is MGHRA and CDR2 is YSYEKL. The ends lost 0 bases at V and 0 bases at J; junction bases unmatched: 9. CDR3 nucleotides: TGCGCCAGCAGCCAAGATCTATCGAGGACTAGCGGGACCTCCTACGAGCAGTACTTC. Translating gives CASSQDLSRTSGTSYEQYF.

The chain couples TRBV11-2 to TRBJ2-7; no definite D call. Germline V gene lookup returns CDR1 SGHAT and CDR2 FQNNGV. This CDR3 is built from 14 residues. V gave up 5 bases and J gave up 2 bases, with 13 bases separating them. CDR3 in DNA: TGTGCCAGCAGCCCCCTACTACCAACCTACGAGCAGTACTTC. Protein: CASSPLLPTYEQYF.

This clonotype was recorded once. The chain links TRBV30 to TRBJ1-5; maybe TRBD1 (6 bases). Between the trimmed V and J ends, which lost 0 bases and 0 bases, there was a span of 15 bases. CDR1 and CDR2 from the germline V gene are GTSNPN and SVGIG (reference sequence). The CDR3 length is 17 residues. The chain's CDR3 is CAWSVPRGPYSNQPQHF. In DNA, the CDR3 is TGTGCCTGGAGTGTACCCAGGGGCCCCTATAGCAATCAGCCCCAGCATTTT.

J is TRBJ2-7 and V is TRBV12-3 or TRBV12-4; tentatively, D is TRBD1 (6 bases). The CDR3 loop spans 14 amino acids. The V end was cut by 6 bases, the J end by 4 bases, with 16 bases between. The CDR3 coding sequence is TGTGCCAGCAGCCCTATGGACAGCGGATACGAGCAGTACTTC. It translates to CASSPMDSGYEQYF.

The chain has TRBV6-5 and TRBJ2-2, with TRBD1 matching over 8 bases. The junction had 9 bases not matched to a gene; V was cut back by 6 bases and J by 3 bases. CDR1 is MNHEY, CDR2 SVGAGI, per germline. This CDR3 is 16 amino acids long. This CDR3 reads CASRITLDRDTGELFF. The CDR3 DNA sequence: TGTGCCAGCAGAATCACCTTGGACAGGGACACCGGGGAGCTGTTTTTT.

This clonotype was counted between two and nine times. The gene calls are TRBV15 and TRBJ1-5, with TRBD1 matching 7 bases. The CDR3 length is 18 residues. Germline assignment: CDR1 LNHNV and CDR2 YYDKDF (reference sequence). V lost 9 bases to trimming and J lost 5 bases; unmatched junction nucleotides: 22. The CDR3 loop reads CATLEKTGSHQGYQPQHF. DNA for the CDR3: TGTGCCACACTCGAAAAGACAGGGTCCCACCAGGGGTATCAGCCCCAGCATTTT.

This chain links TRBV6-5 with TRBJ1-5; no clear D. The V end lost 6 bases, the J end lost 9 bases, and 12 bases lay between the germline ends. Germline V gene data show CDR1 as MNHEY and CDR2 as SVGAGI. This CDR3 spans 12 amino acids. As DNA, the CDR3 is TGTGCCAGCAGCCGTCCCTCGGGGCCCCAGCATTTT. It codes for CASSRPSGPQHF.

The chain joins TRBV2 to TRBJ2-7; 8 bases are shared with TRBD1. The CDR3 has 14 amino acids. Germline V gives CDR1 SNHLY, CDR2 FYNNEI. The trim removed 4 bases at V and 1 base at J, leaving 3 bases unmatched. CDR3 sequence: CASSGDRYSYEQYF. The CDR3 nucleotides are TGTGCCAGCAGTGGGGACAGGTATTCCTACGAGCAGTACTTC.

The CDR3 loop reads CASSYRGEQFF. In DNA form, the CDR3 reads TGTGCCAGCAGTTACAGAGGTGAGCAGTTCTTC. The genes are TRBV6-5 and TRBJ2-1, with D unclear. Germline V lookup: CDR1 MNHEY, CDR2 SVGAGI. The CDR3 has 11 residues. Trimming removed 2 bases at V and 9 bases at J, with 5 bases between.

This clonotype was seen more than once but under ten times. The chain carries TRBV29-1 and TRBJ2-7, with a tentative D call TRBD2 (5 bases). The CDR3 sequence is 14 residues long. The ends were cut back, 4 bases at V and 2 bases at J, with 15 bases in the middle. Per germline, CDR1 SQVTM and CDR2 ANQGSEA. The DNA of the CDR3 is TGCAGCGTTGGTACTAGTCGGATTCCCTACGAGCAGTACTTC. It codes for CSVGTSRIPYEQYF.

V and J are TRBV7-9 and TRBJ2-1; D may correspond to TRBD1 or TRBD2 (6 bases each). There are 12 residues in the CDR3. CDR1 is SEHNR, CDR2 FQNEAQ, per germline (reference sequence). Trimming removed 8 bases at V and 7 bases at J, with 12 bases between. The CDR3: CASGSGANEQFF. The DNA for the CDR3 is TGTGCCAGCGGGTCGGGGGCGAATGAGCAGTTCTTC.

The chain is built from TRBV7-9 and TRBJ2-5, with D perhaps matching TRBD1 or TRBD2 (5 bases each). Germline values: CDR1 SEHNR, CDR2 FQNEAQ (reference sequence). Trimming took off 2 bases at V and 3 bases at J, with 10 bases between the two ends. There are 14 residues in the CDR3. The CDR3 reads CASSLSGTKETQYF. CDR3 in DNA: TGTGCCAGCAGCTTATCCGGGACCAAAGAGACCCAGTACTTC.

The chain couples TRBV20-1 to TRBJ2-5, with TRBD2 matching over 14 bases. The CDR3 consists of 15 residues. Germline lookup yields CDR1 DFQATT and CDR2 SNEGSKA (reference sequence). V trimming: 0 bases; J trimming: 10 bases; junction bases outside the gene matches: 7. The DNA for the CDR3 is TGCAGTGCTAGAGATCGCGGGACTAGCGGGAGTAACCAGTACTTC. Its translation is CSARDRGTSGSNQYF.